A single T cell receptor (beta chain) is shown here with its context. Only one count was recorded for this clone. The target of this receptor is not known. No clone much larger than this one lies a single base away; base qualities are absent. The data are from a study of Ad26.COV2.S vaccination and SARS-CoV-2 variants (dated by TCRdb to the early 2020s). Describing the broader study: The specificity and breadth of SARS-CoV-2-reactive T cell receptors after Ad26.COV2.S vaccination were assessed by TCRbeta repertoire sequencing. A total of approximately 30 samples were included in the TCR-sequenced set, comprising around 19 Ad26.COV2.S vaccine recipients, 5 placebo recipients and 8 SARS-CoV-2 convalescent individuals. Paper-wide results and their limitations: Substantial breadth of spike-specific CD8+ and CD4+ T cell responses was reported after vaccination. Vaccine and placebo recipients had comparable non-spike TCR breadth, which fits with the vaccine containing only spike. Ad26.COV2.S recipients had higher spike-specific TCR breadth than placebo recipients (P = 0.0014). According to the authors, total T cell responses may have been underestimated by the TCR breadth and depth analyses.

The immunoSEQ Assay was the method used to sequence TCRbeta CDR3 regions. After extraction, genomic DNA underwent amplification by bias-controlled multiplex PCR, followed by high-throughput sequencing. The original methods were these. To quantify the absolute abundance of every unique TCRbeta CDR3 region, sequences were collapsed and filtered. Usable DNA was measured by amplifying reference genes present in all nucleated cells, and TCRbeta template counts were normalized to that usable DNA to estimate T cell fraction. Repertoire TCRs were annotated as SARS-CoV-2-specific when V gene, CDR3 amino acid sequence and J gene were exactly matched to a known reactive TCR set. The reference SARS-CoV-2 TCR set came from MIRA and was filtered for enrichment in COVID-19-positive ImmuneCODE repertoires, removing public or cross-reactive TCRs. Using the MIRA antigens, annotated TCRs were further analysed by specific ORF or by position within an ORF. Breadth was defined as the number of annotated unique rearrangements divided by the total number of unique productive rearrangements, and depth was defined as the summed frequency of the annotated unique rearrangements. Two-sided Wilcoxon rank-sum tests were applied when comparing TCR breadth between groups. In its TCRdb copy, this immuneACCESS table keeps in-frame sequences only and misses some clones. Where compared with another copy, unresolved V genes explain less than half of these, and the others have no known cause. The DNA gave D and trimming, while V, J and clone size come from that table. Recorded for this sample are 85,000 to 120,000 clones; over 70% of them occurred a single time. In total, the top ten clones hold about 18% of the sample.

Taken with the paper, the label for time point translates to: individuals recovered from natural SARS-CoV-2 infection. CDR1 and CDR2 were assigned from the germline V gene as SGHRS and YFSETQ. The CDR3 starts with the cysteine, ends with the phenylalanine, and has 13 residues. The sequence is cut down to CDR3 DNA, 39 bases in frame from base 1. The V end loses 1 base and the J end loses 5 bases, and a stretch of 7 bases separates them. The V gene is TRBV5-1 and the J gene is TRBJ2-1, with the D gene too uncertain to name. The clonotype comes from a human donor who had recovered from COVID-19. The sample here was peripheral blood, taken after recovery from COVID-19. The CDR3 region has the sequence CASSLNFNNEQFF. The nucleotide sequence is given as TGCGCCAGCAGCTTGAACTTTAACAATGAGCAGTTCTTC. Outside the CDR3, residues come from the reference TRBV5-1 and TRBJ2-1 proteins, so the full variable domain is: KAGVTQTPRYLIKTRGQQVTLSCSPISGHRSVSWYQQTPGQGLQFLFEYFSETQRNKGNFPGRFSGRQFSNSRSEMNVSTLELGDSALYLCASSLNFNNEQFFGPGTRLTVL.